What follows are 2 T cell receptor beta chains derived from one specimen sequenced in a study of blood T cell repertoires in COVID-19. Sequencing used immunoSEQ multiplex PCR; TCRdb keeps in-frame clones, though not all of them. This table has 130,000 to 150,000 clones, 70% to 80% appearing once. The sequenced sample consisted of peripheral blood. These receptors were obtained from a woman in her 70s with COVID-19, enrolled during active disease.

The chain has TRBV4-2 and TRBJ1-2; 11 bases are a match to TRBD1. Germline V gene lookup returns CDR1 LGHNA and CDR2 YNFKEQ. The CDR3 contains 16 residues. Losses at the gene ends were 1 base for V and 8 bases for J; bases not matched to a gene: 9. CDR3 sequence reads: CASSQAVGTGGGGYTF. CDR3 coding DNA: TGTGCCAGCAGCCAAGCGGTAGGGACAGGGGGTGGGGGCTACACCTTC.

The chain uses TRBV4-2 and TRBJ2-5; TRBD2 might be the D (5 bases). CDR1 LGHNA and CDR2 YNFKEQ come from the germline V gene. V gave up 0 bases and J gave up 4 bases, with 15 bases separating them. The CDR3 consists of 16 residues. For the CDR3, the DNA is TGTGCCAGCAGCCAAGAGGACTCCCGGACTCCAGAGACCCAGTACTTC. Translation gives CASSQEDSRTPETQYF.